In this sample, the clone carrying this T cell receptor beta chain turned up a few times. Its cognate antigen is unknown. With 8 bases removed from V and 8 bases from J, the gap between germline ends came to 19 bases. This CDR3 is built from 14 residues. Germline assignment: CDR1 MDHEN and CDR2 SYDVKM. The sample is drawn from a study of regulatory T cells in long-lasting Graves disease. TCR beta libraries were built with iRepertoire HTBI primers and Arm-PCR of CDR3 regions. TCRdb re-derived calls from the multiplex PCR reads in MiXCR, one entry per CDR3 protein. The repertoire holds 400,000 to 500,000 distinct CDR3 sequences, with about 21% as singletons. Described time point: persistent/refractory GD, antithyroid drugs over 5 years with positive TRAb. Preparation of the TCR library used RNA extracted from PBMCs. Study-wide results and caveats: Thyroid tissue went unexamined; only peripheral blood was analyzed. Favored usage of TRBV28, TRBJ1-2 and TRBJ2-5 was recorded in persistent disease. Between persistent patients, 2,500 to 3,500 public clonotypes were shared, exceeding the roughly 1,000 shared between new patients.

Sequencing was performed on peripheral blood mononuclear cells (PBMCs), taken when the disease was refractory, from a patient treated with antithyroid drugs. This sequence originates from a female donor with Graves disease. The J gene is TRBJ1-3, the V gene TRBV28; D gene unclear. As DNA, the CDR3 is TGTGCCAGCCTCAGTTTATCCCCGAGGTACACCATATATTTT. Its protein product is CASLSLSPRYTIYF.